One sample yielded the 20 T cell receptor beta chains listed below, sequenced in a study of Graves' ophthalmopathy and Graves' hyperthyroidism. CDR3 regions of TCR beta were amplified from RNA transcripts. The first-round RT-PCR employed HTBI primers together with the Qiagen OneStep RT-PCR kit. A multiplex PCR was then performed as the second round. Using its own MiXCR run on the multiplex PCR reads, TCRdb lists one record per CDR3 protein. The table includes hundreds of thousands of distinct CDR3 sequences, around a fifth detected once. Input material: peripheral blood. Source of these receptors: a woman younger than 35 with stable Graves' hyperthyroidism.

Many counts were recorded for this clonotype. CDR3 protein: CASSPPDRGIPGELFF. DNA for the CDR3: TGTGCCAGCAGCCCCCCAGACAGGGGAATACCCGGGGAGCTGTTTTTT. The chain employs TRBV7-8 and TRBJ2-2; TRBD1 aligns across 8 bases. From germline, CDR1 is SGHVS and CDR2 FQNEAQ. The CDR3 totals 16 residues. Trimming at V came to 5 bases and at J to 6 bases, leaving 11 bases not matched to a gene.

V and J are TRBV29-1 and TRBJ2-7; D gene ambiguous. Trimming left V 4 bases short and J 5 bases short, with 12 bases between. Germline loops: CDR1 SQVTM, CDR2 ANQGSEA. This CDR3 has 12 residues. The CDR3 DNA is TGCAGCGTTGTTGGCATTTCCCACGAGCAGTACTTC. Amino acid sequence: CSVVGISHEQYF.

This clonotype is a singleton in its sample. The chain combines TRBV18 with TRBJ1-2; D is perhaps TRBD1 (5 bases). The V gene's germline CDR1 is KGHSH and CDR2 LQKENI. The CDR3 loop spans 21 amino acids. V was cut by 6 bases and J by 0 bases, with 32 bases left in between. The CDR3 protein is CASSPVSPPHRIDRANYGYTF. In nucleotides, the CDR3 is TGTGCCAGCTCCCCGGTTTCCCCCCCACACAGGATAGATAGGGCTAACTATGGCTACACCTTC.

The chain carries TRBV7-2 and TRBJ1-2; D remains unclear. Per the germline V gene, CDR1 is SGHTA and CDR2 is FQGNSA. V gave up 1 base and J gave up 7 bases, with 13 bases separating them. The CDR3 has 14 residues. The CDR3 DNA reads as TGTGCCAGCAGCTTAGAGTTAGGTATCACTGGCTACACCTTC. Its translation is CASSLELGITGYTF.

This clonotype has ten or more counts. The V gene is TRBV10-3, the J gene TRBJ2-7, with D possibly matching TRBD1 (6 bases). CDR1 is ENHRY and CDR2 is SYGVKD in the germline V gene. This CDR3 region has 14 residues. The V end was cut by 6 bases, the J end by 5 bases, with 17 bases between. The CDR3 region is CAIRQGGVGDEQYF. CDR3 nucleotides: TGTGCCATCAGACAAGGGGGAGTCGGCGACGAGCAGTACTTC.

The chain recombines TRBV6-2 or TRBV6-3 with TRBJ1-1; a possible D gene is TRBD1 (5 bases). This CDR3 spans 14 amino acids. Per the germline V gene, CDR1 is MNHEY and CDR2 is SVGEGT. V was pared by 0 bases and J by 4 bases, with 9 bases between. As DNA, the CDR3 is TGTGCCAGCAGTTACTCCGGGGCCCGCACTGAAGCTTTCTTT. This gives the protein CASSYSGARTEAFF.

This clonotype was seen a single time. CDR3 loop: CATSRVTGLKSAEAFF. CDR3 coding DNA: TGTGCCACCAGCAGAGTGACAGGTTTAAAAAGTGCTGAAGCTTTCTTT. The J gene is TRBJ1-1, the V gene TRBV15; perhaps TRBD1 as D (6 bases). Trimming removed 1 base from V and 6 bases from J, with 18 bases in between. The CDR3 spans 16 residues. From germline, CDR1 is LNHNV and CDR2 YYDKDF (reference sequence).

Ten or more counts support this clonotype. This chain uses TRBV20-1 with TRBJ1-2; the D gene is possibly TRBD1 (5 bases). This CDR3 spans 13 amino acids. Germline-derived CDR1 and CDR2 are DFQATT and SNEGSKA (reference sequence). Trimming pared 4 bases from V and 7 bases from J, leaving 16 bases between. The CDR3 DNA sequence: TGCAGTGCTAACCGGGACCTCCGGGGTGGCTACACCTTC. The encoded protein is CSANRDLRGGYTF.

The sample holds many counts of this clonotype. The V call is TRBV6-1, the J call TRBJ2-2; 7 bases map to TRBD2. The J segment lost 2 bases and the V segment lost 2 bases, leaving 2 bases of the junction unmatched. This CDR3 region has 15 residues. The germline V gene encodes CDR1 MNHNS and CDR2 SASEGT. CDR3 nucleotides: TGTGCCAGCAGTGAAAAGCGGGATAACACCGGGGAGCTGTTTTTT. This sequence encodes CASSEKRDNTGELFF.

This clonotype was counted at least ten times. This chain connects TRBV3-1 to TRBJ1-2; no clear D gene. The V end was cut by 0 bases, the J end by 6 bases, with 11 bases between. Germline V gives CDR1 LGHDT, CDR2 YNNKEL (reference sequence). This CDR3 spans 14 amino acids. The CDR3 reads CASSQDAGWDGYTF. The CDR3 region has the DNA TGTGCCAGCAGCCAAGACGCGGGATGGGATGGCTACACCTTC. Full variable domain (rest looked up from reference TRBV3-1 and TRBJ1-2): DTAVSQTPKYLVTQMGNDKSIKCEQNLGHDTMYWYKQDSKKFLKIMFSYNNKELIINETVPNRFSPKSPDKAHLNLHINSLELGDSAVYFCASSQDAGWDGYTFGSGTRLTVV.

The J gene is TRBJ2-4, the V gene TRBV3-1, with D possibly matching TRBD1 (6 bases). The germline CDR1 and CDR2 sequences are LGHDT and YNNKEL (reference sequence). Trimming pared 8 bases from V and 15 bases from J, leaving 17 bases between. This CDR3 has 11 amino acids. This CDR3 is CASGPDRPWYF. The DNA of the CDR3 is TGTGCCAGCGGACCGGACAGACCTTGGTACTTC.

In its sample, this clonotype was seen many times. The rearrangement links TRBV6-5 to TRBJ2-7; D is perhaps TRBD2 (6 bases). The germline V gene encodes CDR1 MNHEY and CDR2 SVGAGI. V was clipped by 7 bases and J by 6 bases, with 16 bases between them. The CDR3 has 13 amino acids. The CDR3 region is CASTGGKYLEQYF. The CDR3, as DNA: TGTGCCAGCACAGGCGGGAAGTATCTCGAGCAGTACTTC.

This clonotype was counted many times. The chain joins TRBV20-1 to TRBJ1-2; maybe TRBD1 (6 bases). Germline V gives CDR1 DFQATT, CDR2 SNEGSKA (reference sequence). The CDR3 is made up of 15 amino acids. V lost 6 bases to trimming and J lost 3 bases, with 20 bases between them. The CDR3 DNA reads TGCAGTGCGCGCCCCCATAGGGGGACCTACTATGGCTACACCTTC. This encodes CSARPHRGTYYGYTF.

This clonotype was picked up many times. This chain joins TRBV7-9 and TRBJ2-7, with 8 bases that match TRBD1. CDR3 length: 13 residues. V trimming: 3 bases; J trimming: 5 bases; junction bases outside the gene matches: 3. Germline values: CDR1 SEHNR, CDR2 FQNEAQ (reference sequence). CDR3 protein: CASSFGQGDEQYF. The CDR3 DNA sequence: TGTGCCAGCAGCTTTGGACAGGGTGACGAGCAGTACTTC.

This clonotype occurred a few times. The chain couples TRBV29-1 to TRBJ1-2, with 9 bases lining up with TRBD1. The CDR3 runs to 13 residues. The germline V gene encodes CDR1 SQVTM and CDR2 ANQGSEA. The trim removed 6 bases at V and 3 bases at J, leaving 5 bases unmatched. DNA of the CDR3: TGCAGCGTGGCCGGGACAGGGTACTATGGCTACACCTTC. Its translation: CSVAGTGYYGYTF.

The V call is TRBV7-9, the J call TRBJ2-7; D possibly corresponds to TRBD1 (7 bases). Germline lookup yields CDR1 SEHNR and CDR2 FQNEAQ (reference sequence). This CDR3 region has 15 residues. Trimming stripped 5 bases from V and 3 bases from J, with 17 bases between. CDR3 DNA sequence: TGTGCCAGCAGCCGGGGGACAGCCAGACGCTACGAGCAGTACTTC. This gives the protein CASSRGTARRYEQYF.

This clonotype has at least ten counts. The rearrangement links TRBV6-5 to TRBJ1-5; no definite D call. This CDR3 is 15 amino acids long. V was clipped by 2 bases and J by 8 bases, with 16 bases between them. Germline V gene sequence: CDR1 MNHEY, CDR2 SVGAGI. This CDR3 reads CASSYRVDSSEPQHF. In DNA, the CDR3 is TGTGCCAGCAGTTACCGGGTAGACTCTTCGGAGCCCCAGCATTTT.

This clonotype was found many times. The chain combines TRBV19 with TRBJ1-5; weak D call: TRBD1 (5 bases). V shed 3 bases and J shed 8 bases, with 17 bases lying between them. Germline CDR1 and CDR2: LNHDA and SQIVND (reference sequence). The CDR3 spans 15 residues. CDR3 sequence: CASSISRDGSEPQHF. The DNA of the CDR3 is TGTGCCAGTAGTATTAGCAGGGACGGTTCGGAGCCCCAGCATTTT.

This chain joins TRBV3-1 and TRBJ2-5; TRBD1 is a possible D gene (6 bases). Looked up from germline, CDR1 is LGHDT and CDR2 is YNNKEL (reference sequence). With 4 bases removed from V and 1 base from J, the gap between germline ends came to 16 bases. This CDR3 has 16 residues. The CDR3 loop is CASSREGQLLQETQYF. The CDR3 nucleotides read TGTGCCAGCAGCCGAGAAGGACAGTTGCTCCAAGAGACCCAGTACTTC.

In this sample, this clonotype turned up a few times. Its ends do not fully match the called genes, so a read error is possible. This sequence joins TRBV4-3 and TRBJ2-6; D possibly uses TRBD1 or TRBD2 (6 bases each). This CDR3 contains 18 residues. The germline V gene encodes CDR1 LGHNA and CDR2 YSLEER. The CDR3 DNA is TGCGCCAGCACCCCAGACAGGTTCGGGGGCTCTGGGGCCAGCGTCCTGACTTTC. Protein: CASTPDRFGGSGASVLTF.